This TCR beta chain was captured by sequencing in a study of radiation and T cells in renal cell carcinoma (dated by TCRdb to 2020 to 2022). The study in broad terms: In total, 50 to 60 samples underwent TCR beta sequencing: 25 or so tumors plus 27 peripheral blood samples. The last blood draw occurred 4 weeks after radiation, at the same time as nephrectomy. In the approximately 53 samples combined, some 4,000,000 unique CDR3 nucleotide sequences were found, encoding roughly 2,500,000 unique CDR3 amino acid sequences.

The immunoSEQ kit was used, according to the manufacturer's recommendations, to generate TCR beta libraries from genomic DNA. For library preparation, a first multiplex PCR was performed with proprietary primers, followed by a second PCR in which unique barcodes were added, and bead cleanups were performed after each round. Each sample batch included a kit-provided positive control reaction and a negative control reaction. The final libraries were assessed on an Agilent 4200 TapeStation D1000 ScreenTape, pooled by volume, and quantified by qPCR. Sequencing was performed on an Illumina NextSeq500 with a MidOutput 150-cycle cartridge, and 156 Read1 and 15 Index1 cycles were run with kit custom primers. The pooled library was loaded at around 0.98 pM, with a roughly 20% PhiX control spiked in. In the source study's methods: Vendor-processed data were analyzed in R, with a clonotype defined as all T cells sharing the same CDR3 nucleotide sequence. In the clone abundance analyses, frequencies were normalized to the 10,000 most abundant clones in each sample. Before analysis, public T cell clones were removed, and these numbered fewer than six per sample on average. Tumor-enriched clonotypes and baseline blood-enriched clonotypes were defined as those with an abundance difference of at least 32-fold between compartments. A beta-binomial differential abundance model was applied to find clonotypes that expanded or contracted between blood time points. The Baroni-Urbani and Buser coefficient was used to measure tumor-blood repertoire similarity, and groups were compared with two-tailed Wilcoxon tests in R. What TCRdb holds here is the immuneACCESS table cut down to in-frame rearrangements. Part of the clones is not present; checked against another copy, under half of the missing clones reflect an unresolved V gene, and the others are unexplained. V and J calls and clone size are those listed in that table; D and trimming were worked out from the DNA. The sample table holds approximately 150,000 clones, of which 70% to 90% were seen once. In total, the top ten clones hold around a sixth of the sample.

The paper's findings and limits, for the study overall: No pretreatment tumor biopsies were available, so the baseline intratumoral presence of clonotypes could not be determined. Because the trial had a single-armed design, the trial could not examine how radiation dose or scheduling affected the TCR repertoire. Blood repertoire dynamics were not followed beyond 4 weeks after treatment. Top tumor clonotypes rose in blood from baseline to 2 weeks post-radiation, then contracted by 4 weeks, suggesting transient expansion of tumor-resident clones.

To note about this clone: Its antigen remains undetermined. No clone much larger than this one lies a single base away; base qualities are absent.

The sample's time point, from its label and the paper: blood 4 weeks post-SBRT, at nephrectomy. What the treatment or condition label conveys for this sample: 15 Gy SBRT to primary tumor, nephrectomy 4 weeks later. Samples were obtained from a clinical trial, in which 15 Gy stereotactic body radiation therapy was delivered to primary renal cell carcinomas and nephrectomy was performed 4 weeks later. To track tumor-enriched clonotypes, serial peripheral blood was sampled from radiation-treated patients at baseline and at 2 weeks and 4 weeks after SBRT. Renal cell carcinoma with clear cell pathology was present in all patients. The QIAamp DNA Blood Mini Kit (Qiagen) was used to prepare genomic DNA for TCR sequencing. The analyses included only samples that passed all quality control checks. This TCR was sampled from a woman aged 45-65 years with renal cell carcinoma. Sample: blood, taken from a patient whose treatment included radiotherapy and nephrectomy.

The nucleotide sequence is TGCGCCAGCAGCCAAGGTCTAGGTTCGAACACCGGGGAGCTGTTTTTT. It encodes CASSQGLGSNTGELFF. Recombination connected TRBV4-3 to TRBJ2-2, with the D segment identity uncertain. As encoded in the germline V gene, CDR1 is LGHNA while CDR2 is YSLEER. Trimming costs V 1 base and J 0 bases, and their ends lie 9 bases apart. The cysteine opens and the phenylalanine closes a CDR3 of 16 amino acids. The retained sequence is limited to the CDR3, 48 bases, with the frame set at the first base.